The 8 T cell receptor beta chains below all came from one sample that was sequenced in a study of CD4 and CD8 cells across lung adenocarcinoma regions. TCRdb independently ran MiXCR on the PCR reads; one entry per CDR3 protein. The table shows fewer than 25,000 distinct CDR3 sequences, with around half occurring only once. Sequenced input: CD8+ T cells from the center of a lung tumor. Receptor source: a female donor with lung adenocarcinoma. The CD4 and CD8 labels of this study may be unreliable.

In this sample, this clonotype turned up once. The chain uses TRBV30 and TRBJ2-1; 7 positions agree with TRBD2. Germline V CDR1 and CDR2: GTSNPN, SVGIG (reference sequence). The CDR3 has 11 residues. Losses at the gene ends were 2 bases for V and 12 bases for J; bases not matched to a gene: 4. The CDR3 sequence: CAWSQRGGQFF. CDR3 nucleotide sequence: TGTGCCTGGAGTCAGCGGGGAGGGCAGTTCTTC.

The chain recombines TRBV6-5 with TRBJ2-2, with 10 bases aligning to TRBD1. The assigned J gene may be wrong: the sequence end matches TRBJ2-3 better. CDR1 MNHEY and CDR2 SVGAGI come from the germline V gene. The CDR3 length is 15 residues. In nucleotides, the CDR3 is TGTGCCAGCAGTTACGGACAGGTGGGGACAGGGGAGCAGTATTTT. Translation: CASSYGQVGTGEQYF.

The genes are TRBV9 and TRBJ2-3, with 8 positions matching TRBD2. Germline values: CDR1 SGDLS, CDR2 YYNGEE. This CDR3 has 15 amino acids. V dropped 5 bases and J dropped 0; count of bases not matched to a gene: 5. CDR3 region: CASSRPSGSTDTQYF. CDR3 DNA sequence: TGTGCCAGCAGTAGACCTAGCGGGAGCACAGATACGCAGTATTTT.

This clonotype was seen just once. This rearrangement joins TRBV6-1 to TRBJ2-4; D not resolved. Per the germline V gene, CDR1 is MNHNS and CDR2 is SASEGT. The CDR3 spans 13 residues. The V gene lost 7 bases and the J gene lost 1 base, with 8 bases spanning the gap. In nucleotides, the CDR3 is TGTGCCAGCAATGGGCTGGCCAAAAACATTCAGTACTTC. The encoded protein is CASNGLAKNIQYF.

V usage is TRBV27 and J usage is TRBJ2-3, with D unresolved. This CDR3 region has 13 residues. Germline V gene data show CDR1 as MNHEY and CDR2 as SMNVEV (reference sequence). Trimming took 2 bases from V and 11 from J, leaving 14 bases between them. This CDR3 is CASSLRLKNMQYF. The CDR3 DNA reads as TGTGCCAGCAGTTTACGACTCAAAAACATGCAGTATTTT.

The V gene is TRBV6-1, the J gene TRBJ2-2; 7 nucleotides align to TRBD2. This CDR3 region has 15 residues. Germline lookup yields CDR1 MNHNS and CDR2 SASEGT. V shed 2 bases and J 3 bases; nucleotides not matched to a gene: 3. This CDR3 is CASSESGGDTGELFF. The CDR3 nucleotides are TGTGCCAGCAGTGAAAGTGGGGGGGACACCGGGGAGCTGTTTTTT.

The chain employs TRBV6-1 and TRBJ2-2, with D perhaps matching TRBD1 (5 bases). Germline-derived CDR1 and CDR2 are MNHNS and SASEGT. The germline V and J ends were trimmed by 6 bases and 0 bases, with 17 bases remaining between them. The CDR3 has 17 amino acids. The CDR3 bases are TGTGCCAGCAGCCCAGGGTCTGGGGAAACGAACACCGGGGAGCTGTTTTTT. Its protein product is CASSPGSGETNTGELFF.

The CDR3 nucleotides are TGTGCCAGCAGTTATGCGGGACAGGGAGGCCTTGAAGCTTTCTTT. This translates into CASSYAGQGGLEAFF. This sequence joins TRBV6-5 and TRBJ1-1, with 9 bases fitting TRBD1. This CDR3 region has 15 residues. In germline, CDR1 is MNHEY, CDR2 SVGAGI. The junction had 9 bases not matched to a gene; V was cut back by 3 bases and J by 7 bases.